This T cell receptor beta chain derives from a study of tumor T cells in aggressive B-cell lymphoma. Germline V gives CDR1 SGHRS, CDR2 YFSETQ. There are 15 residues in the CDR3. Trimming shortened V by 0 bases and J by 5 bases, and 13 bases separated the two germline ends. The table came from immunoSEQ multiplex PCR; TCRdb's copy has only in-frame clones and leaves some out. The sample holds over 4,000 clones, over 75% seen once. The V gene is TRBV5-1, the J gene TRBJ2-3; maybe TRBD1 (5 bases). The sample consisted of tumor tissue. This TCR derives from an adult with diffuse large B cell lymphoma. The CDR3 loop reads CASSLVAGFIDTQYF. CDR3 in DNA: TGCGCCAGCAGCTTGGTTGCAGGGTTCATAGATACGCAGTATTTT.